Listed below are T cell receptor beta chains from one sample, sequenced in a study of T-cell reconstitution after alpha-beta-depleted transplantation in children. TCRdb re-derived calls from the PCR reads in MiXCR, one entry per CDR3 protein. The sample contains about 980,000 distinct CDR3 sequences, 25% to 35% of which appear only once. Material: PBMCs, mostly from graft donor cells, obtained 360 days after TCRalphabeta/CD19-depleted stem cell transplant. The receptors stem from a boy younger than two who had a stem cell transplant for SCID, so the T cells may come from the graft donor. Both conserved end residues are part of each CDR3. D genes are given only for firm matches. Clone size is not always given. Where it is, it says once, few, many or a class for expanded clones.

d_call,v_call,j_call,clone_size,cdr3_nt,cdr3_aa
TRBD1,TRBV6-2/TRBV6-3,TRBJ2-7,few,TGTGCCAGCAGTGAGGACAGGGTGACCTACGAGCAGTACTTC,CASSEDRVTYEQYF
.,TRBV6-1,TRBJ2-1,.,TGTGCCAGCAGTCCCGGGGCTCCGAGCTCCTACAATGAGCAGTTCTTC,CASSPGAPSSYNEQFF
.,TRBV3-1,TRBJ2-4,few,TGTGCCAGCAGCCAGTCATGGGTCGAAAACATTCAGTACTTC,CASSQSWVENIQYF
TRBD2,TRBV29-1,TRBJ2-7,.,TGCAGCCTAACCTCGGGGGGGGAGCAGTACTTC,CSLTSGGEQYF
.,TRBV7-3,TRBJ1-1,.,TGTGCCAGCAGCCGGGCGGGGAGGACTGAAGCTTTCTTT,CASSRAGRTEAFF
.,TRBV4-2,TRBJ1-2,few,TGTGCCAGCAGCCGTTATGGAGCTAACTATGGCTACACCTTC,CASSRYGANYGYTF
.,TRBV12-3/TRBV12-4,TRBJ1-3,.,TGTGCCAGCAGGAACAGGGACCCTGGAAACACCATATATTTT,CASRNRDPGNTIYF
.,TRBV5-1,TRBJ2-2,.,TGCGCCAGCAGCTTGGTGGGGGCCGGCACCGGGGAGCTGTTTTTT,CASSLVGAGTGELFF
TRBD2,TRBV20-1,TRBJ2-1,.,TGCAGTGCTAGAGATCTCGGGCCTTGGGGAGCGGGGGGATCCTACAATGAGCAGTTCTTC,CSARDLGPWGAGGSYNEQFF
.,TRBV20-1,TRBJ1-2,many,TGCAGTGCGACAGGTTCCCCTAACTATGGCTACACCTTC,CSATGSPNYGYTF
.,TRBV19,TRBJ2-1,.,TGTGCCAGTAGTATTAGGGCAGATTCCTACAATGAGCAGTTCTTC,CASSIRADSYNEQFF
TRBD1,TRBV12-3/TRBV12-4,TRBJ1-4,few,TGTGCCAGCAGTTTTGGACAGGTCCTTAATGAAAAACTGTTTTTT,CASSFGQVLNEKLFF
TRBD2,TRBV6-1,TRBJ2-3,.,TGTGCCAGCAGTCGCGGGGGGGCCCCAGATACGCAGTATTTT,CASSRGGAPDTQYF